This T cell receptor (beta chain) is from a study of blood T cells in healthy people across ages. Study summary: Per two T cells, template switching captured roughly one barcoded beta molecule. Study findings and constraints: Researchers judged that diversity estimates from one million T cells fell short of true values. The unsorted PBMCs prevented any conclusive comparison of naive versus antigen-experienced cells.

Combining a sample-barcoded 5' primer with a J-beta primer mix, a second PCR ran for roughly 7 to 11 cycles. MiXCR, run by TCRdb on the 5' RACE reads, gives a single entry per CDR3 protein. Of about 570,000 distinct CDR3 sequences in the sample, 27% are singletons; the top ten hold about a fifth. As for this clonotype: No antigen is known for it. A junction end diverges from the germline sequence, so it may reflect a read error.

Looked up from germline, CDR1 is MNHNS and CDR2 is SASEGT. The CDR3 is 13 amino acids. The chain links TRBV6-1 to TRBJ1-2; D call uncertain. The sequence came from a woman between 70 and 85 years old in good health. Source material: blood. The CDR3 region has the DNA TGTGCCAGTAGTGAAGGCACATTCTATGGCTACACCTTC. Translation gives CASSEGTFYGYTF.